This T cell receptor beta chain was profiled in a study of neurological immune-mediated disorders. Whole-study results and caveats: The multiple sclerosis repertoire cluster had no clinical or MRI correlate.

Per the germline V gene, CDR1 is SGHRS and CDR2 is YFSETQ. Trimming stripped 4 bases from V and 0 bases from J, with 17 bases between. The CDR3 sequence is 17 residues long. This clonotype came up many times. No antigen is known for it. The cDNA came from 5'RACE, which used 10-nucleotide random UMIs. One entry per CDR3 protein, called by TCRdb with MiXCR from the 5' RACE reads. The table has about 27,000 distinct CDR3 sequences, less than 2.5% seen once. The gene calls are TRBV5-1 and TRBJ1-3, with D tentatively TRBD1 (6 bases). This sequence was found in a woman aged 45 to 65 with multiple sclerosis. The sample taken for sequencing was PBMCs. The CDR3: CASSPDTTGYSGNTIYF. CDR3 sequence (DNA): TGCGCCAGCAGCCCGGATACGACAGGATACTCTGGAAACACCATATATTTT.